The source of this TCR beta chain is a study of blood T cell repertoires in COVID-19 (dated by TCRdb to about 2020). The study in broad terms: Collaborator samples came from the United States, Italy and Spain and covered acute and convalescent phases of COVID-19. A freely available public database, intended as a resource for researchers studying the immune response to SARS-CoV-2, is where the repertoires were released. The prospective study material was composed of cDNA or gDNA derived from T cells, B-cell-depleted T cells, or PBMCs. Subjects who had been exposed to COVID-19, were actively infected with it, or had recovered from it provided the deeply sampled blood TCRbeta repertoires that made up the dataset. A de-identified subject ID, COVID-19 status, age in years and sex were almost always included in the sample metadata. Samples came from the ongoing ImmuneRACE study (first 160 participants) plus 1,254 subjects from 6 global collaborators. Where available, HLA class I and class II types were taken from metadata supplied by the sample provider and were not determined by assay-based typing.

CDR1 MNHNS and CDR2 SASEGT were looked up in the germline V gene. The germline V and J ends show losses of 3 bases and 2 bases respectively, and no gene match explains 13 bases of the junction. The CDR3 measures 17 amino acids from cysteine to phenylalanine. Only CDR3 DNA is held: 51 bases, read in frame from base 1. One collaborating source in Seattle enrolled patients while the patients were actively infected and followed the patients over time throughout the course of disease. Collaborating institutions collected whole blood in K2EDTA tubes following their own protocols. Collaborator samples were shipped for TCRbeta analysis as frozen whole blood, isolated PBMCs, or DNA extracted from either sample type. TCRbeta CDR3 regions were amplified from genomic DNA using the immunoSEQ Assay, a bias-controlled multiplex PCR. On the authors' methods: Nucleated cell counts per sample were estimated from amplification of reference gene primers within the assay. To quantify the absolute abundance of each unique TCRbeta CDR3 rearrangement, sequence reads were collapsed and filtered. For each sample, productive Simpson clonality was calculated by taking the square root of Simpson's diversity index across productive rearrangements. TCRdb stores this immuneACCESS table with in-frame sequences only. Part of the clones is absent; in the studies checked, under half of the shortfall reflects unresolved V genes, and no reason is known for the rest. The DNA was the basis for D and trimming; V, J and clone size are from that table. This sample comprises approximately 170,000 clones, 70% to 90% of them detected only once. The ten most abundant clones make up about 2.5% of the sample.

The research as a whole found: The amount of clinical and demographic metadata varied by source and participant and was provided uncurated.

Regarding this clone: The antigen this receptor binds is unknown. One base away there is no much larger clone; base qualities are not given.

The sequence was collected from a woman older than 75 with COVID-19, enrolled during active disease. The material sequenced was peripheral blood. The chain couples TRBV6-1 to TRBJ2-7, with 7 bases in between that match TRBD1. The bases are TGTGCCAGCAGTGATTTAGCAACACCGGGACAGACCTACGAGCAGTACTTC. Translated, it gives CASSDLATPGQTYEQYF.